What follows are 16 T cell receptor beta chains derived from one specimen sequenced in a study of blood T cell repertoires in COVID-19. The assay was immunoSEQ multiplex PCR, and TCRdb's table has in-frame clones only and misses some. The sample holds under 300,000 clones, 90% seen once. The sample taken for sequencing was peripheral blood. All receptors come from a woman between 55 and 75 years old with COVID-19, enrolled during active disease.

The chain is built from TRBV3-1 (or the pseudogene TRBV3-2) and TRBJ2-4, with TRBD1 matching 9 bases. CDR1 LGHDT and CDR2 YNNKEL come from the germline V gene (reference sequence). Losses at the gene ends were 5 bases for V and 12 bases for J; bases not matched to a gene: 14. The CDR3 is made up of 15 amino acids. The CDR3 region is CASSFSRDREAYQYF. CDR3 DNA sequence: TGTGCCAGCAGCTTTAGCCGGGACAGGGAAGCTTATCAGTACTTC.

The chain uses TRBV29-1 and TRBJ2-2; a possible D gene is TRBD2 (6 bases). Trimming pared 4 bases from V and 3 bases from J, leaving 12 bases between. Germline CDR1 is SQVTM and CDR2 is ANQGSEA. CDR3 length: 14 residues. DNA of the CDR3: TGCAGCGTTGCGGCGGGGTCGGACACCGGGGAGCTGTTTTTT. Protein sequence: CSVAAGSDTGELFF.

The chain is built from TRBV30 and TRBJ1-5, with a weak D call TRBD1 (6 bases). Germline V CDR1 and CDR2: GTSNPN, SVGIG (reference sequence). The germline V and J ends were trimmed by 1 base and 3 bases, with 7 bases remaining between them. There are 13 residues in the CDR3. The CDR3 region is CAWSGQVNQPQHF. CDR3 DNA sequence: TGTGCCTGGAGTGGACAGGTCAATCAGCCCCAGCATTTT.

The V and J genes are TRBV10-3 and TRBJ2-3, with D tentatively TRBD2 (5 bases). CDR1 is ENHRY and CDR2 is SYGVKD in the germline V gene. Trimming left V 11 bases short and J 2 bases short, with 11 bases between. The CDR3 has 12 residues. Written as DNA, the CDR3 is TGTGCCTCCGGGGATGCCACAGATACGCAGTATTTT. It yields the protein CASGDATDTQYF.

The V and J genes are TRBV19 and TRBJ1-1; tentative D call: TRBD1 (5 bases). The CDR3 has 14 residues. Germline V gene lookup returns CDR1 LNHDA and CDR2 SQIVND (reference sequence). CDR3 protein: CGTREGLGNTEAFF. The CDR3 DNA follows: TGTGGCACAAGGGAGGGGTTAGGGAACACTGAAGCTTTCTTT. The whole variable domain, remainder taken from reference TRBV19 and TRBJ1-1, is DGGITQSPKYLFRKEGQNVTLSCEQNLNHDAMYWYRQDPGQGLRLIYYSQIVNDFQKGDIAEGYSVSREKKESFPLTVTSAQKNPTAFYLCGTREGLGNTEAFFGQGTRLTVV.

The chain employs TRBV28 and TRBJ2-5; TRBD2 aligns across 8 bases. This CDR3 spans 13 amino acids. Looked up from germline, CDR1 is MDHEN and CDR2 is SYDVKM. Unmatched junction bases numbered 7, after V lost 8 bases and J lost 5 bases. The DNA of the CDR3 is TGTGCCAGCTCTCCGGGGGGGTTGGAGACCCAGTACTTC. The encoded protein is CASSPGGLETQYF.

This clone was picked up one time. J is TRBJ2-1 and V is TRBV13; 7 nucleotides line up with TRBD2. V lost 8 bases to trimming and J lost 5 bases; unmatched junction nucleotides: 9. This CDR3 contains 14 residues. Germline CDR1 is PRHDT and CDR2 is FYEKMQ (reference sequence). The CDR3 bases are TGTGCCAGCTCCTCCCGGGACTACAACAATGAGCAGTTCTTC. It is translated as CASSSRDYNNEQFF.

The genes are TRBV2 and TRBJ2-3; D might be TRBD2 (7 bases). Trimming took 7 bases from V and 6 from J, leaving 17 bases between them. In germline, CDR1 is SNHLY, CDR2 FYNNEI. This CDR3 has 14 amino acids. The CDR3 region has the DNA TGTGCCAGCACCGATCGGGGGGCTCTTGATACGCAGTATTTT. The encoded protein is CASTDRGALDTQYF. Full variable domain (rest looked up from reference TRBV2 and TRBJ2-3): EPEVTQTPSHQVTQMGQEVILRCVPISNHLYFYWYRQILGQKVEFLVSFYNNEISEKSEIFDDQFSVERPDGSNFTLKIRSTKLEDSAMYFCASTDRGALDTQYFGPGTRLTVL.

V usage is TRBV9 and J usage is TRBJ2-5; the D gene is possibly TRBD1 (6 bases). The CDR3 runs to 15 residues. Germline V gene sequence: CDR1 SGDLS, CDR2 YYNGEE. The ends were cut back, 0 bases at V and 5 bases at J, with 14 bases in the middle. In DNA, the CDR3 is TGTGCCAGCAGCGTAGGAGGGGGAAGTCGGGAGACCCAGTACTTC. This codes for CASSVGGGSRETQYF.

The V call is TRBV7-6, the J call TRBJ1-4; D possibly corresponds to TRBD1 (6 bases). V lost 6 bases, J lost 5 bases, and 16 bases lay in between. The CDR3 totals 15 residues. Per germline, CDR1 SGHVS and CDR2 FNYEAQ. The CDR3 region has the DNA TGTGCCAGCAGTCAGAACACAGGGATCAATGAAAAACTGTTTTTT. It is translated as CASSQNTGINEKLFF.

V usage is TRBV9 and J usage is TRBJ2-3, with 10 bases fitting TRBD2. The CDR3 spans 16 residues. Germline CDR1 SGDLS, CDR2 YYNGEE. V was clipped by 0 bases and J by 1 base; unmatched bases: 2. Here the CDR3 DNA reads TGTGCCAGCAGCGTAGAGGGGACTAGCGGCACAGATACGCAGTATTTT. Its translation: CASSVEGTSGTDTQYF.

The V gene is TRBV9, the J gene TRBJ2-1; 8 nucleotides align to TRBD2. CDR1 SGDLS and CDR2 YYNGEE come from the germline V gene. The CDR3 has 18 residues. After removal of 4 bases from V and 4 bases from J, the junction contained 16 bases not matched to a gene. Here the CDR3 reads CASSFELGSGGTYNEQFF. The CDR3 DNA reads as TGTGCCAGCAGCTTCGAGTTGGGAAGCGGGGGCACATACAATGAGCAGTTCTTC.

CDR3 nucleotides: TGTGCCAGCAGTATCATCAGCGGGGGGGCGGTTAAGAATGAGCAGTTCTTC. Encoded protein: CASSIISGGAVKNEQFF. J is TRBJ2-1 and V is TRBV6-2 or TRBV6-3; 10 nucleotides align to TRBD2. V was pared by 5 bases and J by 7 bases, with 14 bases of the junction left unmatched. The CDR3 consists of 17 residues. Germline values: CDR1 MNHEY, CDR2 SVGEGT.

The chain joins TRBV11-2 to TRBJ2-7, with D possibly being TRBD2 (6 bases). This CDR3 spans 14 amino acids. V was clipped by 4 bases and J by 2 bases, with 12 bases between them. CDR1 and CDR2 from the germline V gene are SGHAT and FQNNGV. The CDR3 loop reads CASSYGAGTYEQYF. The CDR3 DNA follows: TGTGCCAGCAGCTACGGGGCGGGGACCTACGAGCAGTACTTC.

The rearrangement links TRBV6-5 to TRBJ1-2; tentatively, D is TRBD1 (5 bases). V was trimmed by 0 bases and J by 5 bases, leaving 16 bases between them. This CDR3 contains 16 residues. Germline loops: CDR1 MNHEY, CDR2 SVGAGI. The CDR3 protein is CASSYSRSGVRYGYTF. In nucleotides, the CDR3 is TGTGCCAGCAGTTACTCCAGGTCGGGGGTTAGGTATGGCTACACCTTC.

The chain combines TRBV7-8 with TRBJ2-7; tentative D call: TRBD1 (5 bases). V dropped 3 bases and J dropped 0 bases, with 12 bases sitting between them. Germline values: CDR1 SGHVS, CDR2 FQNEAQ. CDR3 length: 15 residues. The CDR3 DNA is TGTGCCAGCAGCTTCTTGACAGTCGCCTCCTACGAGCAGTACTTC. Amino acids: CASSFLTVASYEQYF.